One sample yielded the 29 T cell receptor beta chains listed below, sequenced in a study of T cell responses to AZD1222 COVID-19 vaccine. Profiled with immunoSEQ multiplex PCR; TCRdb holds only in-frame clones, not every one. The sample consists of approximately 150,000 clones, roughly 86% of them appearing once. The sample consisted of peripheral blood, taken 28 days after the second dose of the MenACWY control vaccine. Receptors originate from an adult who received the MenACWY meningococcal vaccine as a control.

This CDR3 reads CASSLVGQGSFANTGELFF. In DNA, the CDR3 is TGCGCCAGCAGCTTGGTCGGACAGGGATCTTTCGCGAACACCGGGGAGCTGTTTTTT. V usage is TRBV5-1 and J usage is TRBJ2-2; 8 positions match TRBD1. The length of the CDR3 is 19 residues. Germline values: CDR1 SGHRS, CDR2 YFSETQ. V gave up 0 bases and J gave up 0 bases; unmatched junction bases: 10. The entire variable domain, with the rest obtained from reference TRBV5-1 and TRBJ2-2, is as follows: KAGVTQTPRYLIKTRGQQVTLSCSPISGHRSVSWYQQTPGQGLQFLFEYFSETQRNKGNFPGRFSGRQFSNSRSEMNVSTLELGDSALYLCASSLVGQGSFANTGELFFGEGSRLTVL.

V usage is TRBV9 and J usage is TRBJ2-1; 9 bases align to TRBD2. V lost 3 bases, J lost 1 base, and 8 bases stayed unmatched. Germline V gives CDR1 SGDLS, CDR2 YYNGEE. The CDR3 runs 17 residues. The CDR3 protein is CASSAEGGGASYNEQFF. The CDR3 DNA reads as TGTGCCAGCAGCGCCGAGGGCGGGGGGGCTTCCTACAATGAGCAGTTCTTC.

The CDR3 loop reads CASSVRTSGRTSYYCPRYEQYF. Here the CDR3 DNA reads TGTGCCAGCAGCGTCCGGACTAGCGGGAGGACTAGCTATTACTGCCCCCGGTACGAGCAGTACTTC. V and J are TRBV9 and TRBJ2-7; 14 bases fit TRBD2. Trimming removed 2 bases from V and 4 bases from J; junction bases left unmatched: 23. CDR3 length equals 22 residues. Germline CDR1 SGDLS, CDR2 YYNGEE.

The chain links TRBV27 to TRBJ1-1; 7 bases map to TRBD1. The CDR3 consists of 15 residues. V shed 6 bases, J shed 0 bases, and the junction held 7 bases outside the gene matches. The V gene's germline CDR1 is MNHEY and CDR2 SMNVEV (reference sequence). CDR3 sequence reads: CASSWTGALNTEAFF. DNA for the CDR3: TGTGCCAGCAGCTGGACAGGAGCCCTGAACACTGAAGCTTTCTTT.

The chain couples TRBV11-2 to TRBJ2-7; a possible D gene is TRBD2 (5 bases). V shed 7 bases and J shed 4 bases, with 14 bases lying between them. The germline CDR1 and CDR2 sequences are SGHAT and FQNNGV. The CDR3 consists of 13 residues. The CDR3 here is CASNQREAYEQYF. The CDR3 bases are TGTGCCAGCAACCAGAGGGAAGCTTACGAGCAGTACTTC. The variable domain in full, completed from reference TRBV11-2 and TRBJ2-7, reads EAGVAQSPRYKIIEKRQSVAFWCNPISGHATLYWYQQILGQGPKLLIQFQNNGVVDDSQLPKDRFSAERLKGVDSTLKIQPAKLEDSAVYLCASNQREAYEQYFGPGTRLTVT.

The chain has TRBV19 and TRBJ1-1; D gene uncertain. The CDR3 spans 12 residues. CDR1 is LNHDA, CDR2 SQIVND, per germline (reference sequence). Trimming removed 8 bases from V and 7 bases from J, with 14 bases in between. CDR3 sequence reads: CASFRGRGEAFF. The CDR3 DNA follows: TGTGCCAGTTTCCGAGGTCGGGGTGAAGCTTTCTTT.

The chain has TRBV6-6 and TRBJ1-6; D unclear. The CDR3 loop spans 18 amino acids. Germline-derived CDR1 and CDR2 are MNHNY and SVGAGI (reference sequence). The V end lost 5 bases, the J end lost 8 bases, and 25 bases lay between the germline ends. DNA for the CDR3: TGTGCCAGCAGTCCCGGGATCCCGACAAGGATAGACTATTCACCCCTCCACTTT. It codes for CASSPGIPTRIDYSPLHF.

The chain uses TRBV7-2 and TRBJ1-2, with D possibly being TRBD1 (5 bases). Between the trimmed V and J ends, which lost 11 bases and 2 bases, there was a span of 12 bases. From germline, CDR1 is SGHTA and CDR2 FQGNSA. This CDR3 has 12 amino acids. The CDR3 loop is CAASQENYGYTF. CDR3 DNA: TGTGCCGCCTCACAGGAGAACTATGGCTACACCTTC.

This chain connects TRBV7-8 to TRBJ1-2, with unresolved D. The V and J ends lost 5 bases and 2 bases respectively, with 6 bases between them. Looked up from germline, CDR1 is SGHVS and CDR2 is FQNEAQ. The CDR3 consists of 12 residues. This chain's CDR3 is CASSPSNYGYTF. In nucleotides, the CDR3 is TGTGCCAGCAGCCCCTCGAACTATGGCTACACCTTC.

Turning to this clone: Mismatch with germline at one junction end may stem from a read error. Additional DNA sequences in this sample encode the identical CDR3. The genes are TRBV11-3 and TRBJ2-7; D not certain. CDR1 is SGHNT and CDR2 is YENEEA in the germline V gene. CDR3 length: 11 residues. For the CDR3, the DNA is TGTGCCAGCAGCCTAGACTACGAGCAGTACTTC. This codes for CASSLDYEQYF. Combining the CDR3 with reference TRBV11-3 and TRBJ2-7 gives the whole variable domain EAGVVQSPRYKIIEKKQPVAFWCNPISGHNTLYWYLQNLGQGPELLIRYENEEAVDDSQLPKDRFSAERLKGVDSTLKIQPAELGDSAVYLCASSLDYEQYFGPGTRLTVT.

This chain uses TRBV27 with TRBJ1-1; no firm D call. CDR1 is MNHEY and CDR2 is SMNVEV in the germline V gene (reference sequence). This CDR3 spans 13 amino acids. V gave up 4 bases and J gave up 1 base, with 7 bases separating them. In nucleotides, the CDR3 is TGTGCCAGCAGTTACCAGGCGAACACTGAAGCTTTCTTT. This gives the protein CASSYQANTEAFF.

CDR3: CASSQRSQGAIYEQYF. The CDR3 DNA follows: TGCGCCAGCAGCCAGAGAAGTCAGGGGGCTATCTACGAGCAGTACTTC. The rearrangement links TRBV4-1 to TRBJ2-7, with TRBD1 identical over 8 bases. The CDR3 totals 16 residues. CDR1 is MGHRA, CDR2 YSYEKL, per germline. Germline trimming cut 3 bases from V and 3 bases from J; bases unmatched to any gene: 10.

This chain joins TRBV18 and TRBJ1-1; unclear D gene. With 5 bases removed from V and 6 bases from J, the gap between germline ends came to 16 bases. The length of the CDR3 is 14 residues. CDR1 is KGHSH, CDR2 LQKENI, per germline. The CDR3 loop is CASSNSGPMSEAFF. As DNA, the CDR3 is TGTGCCAGCTCAAATTCAGGACCCATGTCTGAAGCTTTCTTT.

The gene calls are TRBV6-5 and TRBJ2-3; 14 bases fit TRBD2. V was clipped by 5 bases and J by 6 bases; unmatched bases: 4. This CDR3 comprises 15 residues. CDR1 is MNHEY, CDR2 SVGAGI, per germline. The CDR3 reads CASSRTSGRRDTQYF. The CDR3 region has the DNA TGTGCCAGCAGTAGGACTAGCGGGAGGAGGGATACGCAGTATTTT.

The chain carries TRBV7-2 and TRBJ1-1, with D possibly TRBD1 on 5 matching bases. Germline CDR1 reads SGHTA; CDR2 reads FQGNSA. Between the trimmed V and J ends, which lost 5 bases and 5 bases, there was a span of 12 bases. The length of the CDR3 is 13 residues. CDR3 DNA sequence: TGTGCCAGCAGCCGGGTGGGGGGGACTGAAGCTTTCTTT. It specifies CASSRVGGTEAFF.

The CDR3 nucleotides are TGTGCCAGCAGCTCGCCGCTACACGGGAGTTCCTCCTACAATGAGCAGTTCTTC. Its protein product is CASSSPLHGSSSYNEQFF. The chain uses TRBV7-9 and TRBJ2-1, with D perhaps matching TRBD2 (6 bases). V was shortened by 4 bases and J by 0 bases, with 19 bases between the two germline ends. The CDR3 consists of 18 residues. Germline loops: CDR1 SEHNR, CDR2 FQNEAQ (reference sequence). Combining the CDR3 with reference TRBV7-9 and TRBJ2-1 gives the whole variable domain DTGVSQNPRHKITKRGQNVTFRCDPISEHNRLYWYRQTLGQGPEFLTYFQNEAQLEKSRLLSDRFSAERPKGSFSTLEIQRTEQGDSAMYLCASSSPLHGSSSYNEQFFGPGTRLTVL.

This chain connects TRBV11-3 to TRBJ2-7; perhaps TRBD2 as D (7 bases). The V gene's germline CDR1 is SGHNT and CDR2 YENEEA. CDR3 size: 15 residues. Trimming removed 5 bases at V and 4 bases at J, with 18 bases between. CDR3 sequence: CASSRGGVEGYEQYF. For the CDR3, the DNA is TGTGCCAGCAGCCGAGGGGGGGTGGAGGGTTACGAGCAGTACTTC.

This chain joins TRBV7-9 and TRBJ2-2, with D perhaps being TRBD1 or TRBD2 (6 bases each). The length of the CDR3 is 18 residues. Germline values: CDR1 SEHNR, CDR2 FQNEAQ (reference sequence). V was shortened by 4 bases and J by 3 bases, with 21 bases between the two germline ends. The CDR3 bases are TGTGCCAGCAGCTCGGGGTCGGGGGCGAGAGCGGACACCGGGGAGCTGTTTTTT. This encodes CASSSGSGARADTGELFF.

V usage is TRBV19 and J usage is TRBJ1-1, with D perhaps matching TRBD1 (6 bases). Per the germline V gene, CDR1 is LNHDA and CDR2 is SQIVND (reference sequence). The CDR3 has 15 amino acids. Between the trimmed V and J ends, which lost 3 bases and 4 bases, there was a span of 15 bases. CDR3 loop: CASSIGQIKITEAFF. CDR3 nucleotides: TGTGCCAGTAGTATCGGACAGATAAAGATCACTGAAGCTTTCTTT. Full variable domain (remainder filled in from reference TRBV19 and TRBJ1-1): DGGITQSPKYLFRKEGQNVTLSCEQNLNHDAMYWYRQDPGQGLRLIYYSQIVNDFQKGDIAEGYSVSREKKESFPLTVTSAQKNPTAFYLCASSIGQIKITEAFFGQGTRLTVV.

The rearrangement uses TRBV18 and TRBJ1-4; D is unclear. Germline-derived CDR1 and CDR2 are KGHSH and LQKENI. Trimming removed 5 bases from V and 4 bases from J, with 8 bases in between. CDR3 length: 13 residues. CDR3 bases: TGTGCCAGCTCAACACAGAGTAATGAAAAACTGTTTTTT. Residues: CASSTQSNEKLFF.

The chain carries TRBV18 and TRBJ2-1; D tentatively fits TRBD1 or TRBD2 (7 bases each). There are 15 residues in the CDR3. Trimming stripped 4 bases from V and 9 bases from J, with 19 bases between. Per the germline V gene, CDR1 is KGHSH and CDR2 is LQKENI. CDR3 region: CASSLQGGTVREQFF. The CDR3 nucleotides read TGTGCCAGCTCACTTCAGGGGGGGACGGTCCGTGAGCAGTTCTTC.

This clone was seen just once. The rearrangement uses TRBV11-3 and TRBJ2-1, with D hard to call. With 4 bases removed from V and 2 bases from J, the gap between germline ends came to 12 bases. The CDR3 length is 15 residues. The germline gives CDR1 SGHNT, CDR2 YENEEA. This CDR3 reads CASSSGESTYNEQFF. CDR3 coding DNA: TGTGCCAGCAGCTCCGGTGAGAGCACCTACAATGAGCAGTTCTTC.

In this sample, this clone turned up a few times. V usage is TRBV2 and J usage is TRBJ1-2; 9 nucleotides align to TRBD1. Germline CDR1 reads SNHLY; CDR2 reads FYNNEI. The CDR3 consists of 15 residues. Unmatched junction bases numbered 2, after V lost 1 base and J lost 2 bases. Written as DNA, the CDR3 is TGTGCCAGCAGTGAAGAAGGGACAGGGAACTATGGCTACACCTTC. This gives the protein CASSEEGTGNYGYTF.

The table lists this clone with a few counts. The rearrangement links TRBV3-1 (or the pseudogene TRBV3-2) to TRBJ1-2; 7 bases fit TRBD1. From germline, CDR1 is LGHDT and CDR2 YNNKEL (reference sequence). The ends lost 1 base at V and 7 bases at J; junction bases unmatched: 6. This CDR3 comprises 14 residues. CDR3 DNA sequence: TGTGCCAGCAGCCAAGGACAGGACAGGAGTGGCTACACCTTC. It encodes CASSQGQDRSGYTF.

This chain connects TRBV18 to TRBJ1-1; the D is unclear. The CDR3 runs 14 residues. Looked up from germline, CDR1 is KGHSH and CDR2 is LQKENI. Trimming removed 5 bases from V and 1 base from J, with 11 bases in between. DNA of the CDR3: TGTGCCAGCTCAACGAAGGACGGGAACACTGAAGCTTTCTTT. Its translation is CASSTKDGNTEAFF.

The gene calls are TRBV4-2 and TRBJ1-1; 7 bases align to TRBD1. CDR1 is LGHNA, CDR2 YNFKEQ, per germline. V shed 4 bases, J shed 0 bases, and the junction held 2 bases outside the gene matches. This CDR3 is 14 amino acids long. The CDR3: CASSPTGMNTEAFF. CDR3 DNA sequence: TGTGCCAGCAGCCCGACAGGGATGAACACTGAAGCTTTCTTT.

This chain uses TRBV4-3 with TRBJ2-1, with no clear D. Between the trimmed V and J ends, which lost 0 bases and 8 bases, there was a span of 5 bases. Per the germline V gene, CDR1 is LGHNA and CDR2 is YSLEER. The CDR3 covers 12 residues. In DNA form, the CDR3 reads TGCGCCAGCAGCCAAGATTTGGATGAGCAGTTCTTC. Translated, it gives CASSQDLDEQFF.

The chain joins TRBV24-1 to TRBJ2-3; D remains unclear. Trimming pared 7 bases from V and 4 bases from J, leaving 5 bases between. This CDR3 region has 11 residues. CDR1 is KGHDR, CDR2 SFDVKD, per germline. CDR3 sequence: CATRWSDTQYF. The CDR3 DNA reads as TGTGCCACCAGATGGTCAGATACGCAGTATTTT.

This rearrangement joins TRBV25-1 to TRBJ1-4, with 8 positions matching TRBD1. The CDR3 loop spans 17 amino acids. The germline V gene encodes CDR1 MGHDK and CDR2 SYGVNS. Trimming cost V 8 bases and J 4 bases; bases outside gene matches: 15. In nucleotides, the CDR3 is TGTGCCAGCGCGGATCCTCCTGGGACAGGATATAATGAAAAACTGTTTTTT. Translation: CASADPPGTGYNEKLFF.